A selection of T cell receptor beta chains follows, all from one sample in a study of cytomegalovirus exposure and HLA in healthy donors. Method: immunoSEQ multiplex PCR; TCRdb's copy keeps in-frame clones and lacks some. Among around 110,000 clones listed, roughly a tenth were seen once. The sample consisted of PBMCs. The receptors come from a man aged 30-40 years in good health and CMV-seronegative. Each CDR3 is given with its conserved first and last residue. D genes are given only for firm matches. The listing skips clone size in some rows; elsewhere it reads once, few, many or a size class.

size,D,V,J,DNA,CDR3
-,TRBD2,TRBV2,TRBJ2-5,TGTGCCAGCAGTGATTCTCTAGCGGGAGCTGAGACCCAGTACTTC,CASSDSLAGAETQYF
-,-,TRBV2,TRBJ2-7,TGTGCCAGCAGTGGGGGACTTTCCTACGAGCAGTACTTC,CASSGGLSYEQYF
-,TRBD1,TRBV5-4,TRBJ2-2,TGTGCCAGCAGCTTCCTGCAGGGGGTCACCGGGGAGCTGTTTTTT,CASSFLQGVTGELFF
few,-,TRBV11-3,TRBJ2-2,TGTGCCAGCAGCCCCTCGAACACCGGGGAGCTGTTTTTT,CASSPSNTGELFF
-,-,TRBV30,TRBJ2-7,TGTGCCTGGAGACAGGGTTTTTCCTACGAGCAGTACTTC,CAWRQGFSYEQYF
-,TRBD1,TRBV2,TRBJ2-7,TGTGCCAGCAGGGGACAGGGTGATGTCTCAACCTACGAGCAGTACTTC,CASRGQGDVSTYEQYF
-,TRBD1,TRBV5-1,TRBJ1-1,TGCGCCAGCAGCACGGGACAGGTGAACACTGAAGCTTTCTTT,CASSTGQVNTEAFF
few,-,TRBV12-1,TRBJ1-2,TGTGCCAGCAGCCCACCTACAGGGATTCGATATGGCTACACCTTC,CASSPPTGIRYGYTF
-,-,TRBV10-1,TRBJ1-2,TGCGCCAGCAGTGACAGGGTTAACTATGGCTACACCTTC,CASSDRVNYGYTF
-,-,TRBV14,TRBJ1-6,TGTGCCAGCAGCCAAGATCTAGGTTCTTCACCCCTCCACTTT,CASSQDLGSSPLHF
few,TRBD1,TRBV7-6,TRBJ2-5,TGTGCCAGCAGCCCACAGGGGCAAGAGACCCAGTACTTC,CASSPQGQETQYF
few,-,TRBV27,TRBJ1-1,TGTGCCAGCAGTAGGCAGGGTAGTACTGAAGCTTTCTTT,CASSRQGSTEAFF
few,TRBD1,TRBV6-5,TRBJ2-7,TGTGCCAGCACCCCACCAGGGGGAAGGTACGAGCAGTACTTC,CASTPPGGRYEQYF
-,-,TRBV19,TRBJ2-3,TGTGCCAGTAGTGCCGGACTGGTGAGCACAGATACGCAGTATTTT,CASSAGLVSTDTQYF
-,TRBD1,TRBV5-1,TRBJ2-5,TGCGCCAGCAGCTTGGGGGACAGGGGGCTGATAGAGACCCAGTACTTC,CASSLGDRGLIETQYF
few,-,TRBV5-1,TRBJ1-1,TGCGCCAGCAGCCGAGGGAACACTAACACTGAAGCTTTCTTT,CASSRGNTNTEAFF
few,TRBD1,TRBV28,TRBJ2-5,TGTGCCAGCCGCAGGGGACAGTACCAAGAGACCCAGTACTTC,CASRRGQYQETQYF
few,TRBD2,TRBV28,TRBJ2-7,TGTGCCAGCAGCTCTAGCGGGAGCTCCTACGAGCAGTACTTC,CASSSSGSSYEQYF
-,-,TRBV7-9,TRBJ1-1,TGTGCCAGCAGCTTCAAAGACAGGTCCGACACTGAAGCTTTCTTT,CASSFKDRSDTEAFF
few,TRBD1,TRBV7-2,TRBJ1-5,TGTGCCAGCAGCCCCGACAGGGCGCGGCAGCCCCAGCATTTT,CASSPDRARQPQHF
-,-,TRBV9,TRBJ1-1,TGTGCCAGCAGCGTAGAACCCTGGGGAGGGAACACTGAAGCTTTCTTT,CASSVEPWGGNTEAFF
-,TRBD1,TRBV19,TRBJ1-2,TGTGCCAGTAGTATTTGGGACAGGGGGCGAGATGGCTACACCTTC,CASSIWDRGRDGYTF